A selection of T cell receptor beta chains follows, all from one sample in a study of technical replicates of blood from a few donors. Generated by immunoSEQ multiplex PCR, the TCRdb table keeps only in-frame clones and is missing some. The data hold 70,000 to 95,000 clones, with approximately 96% observed a single time. Material for sequencing was T cells isolated from PBMCs. These receptors were obtained from a human donor in good health. Both conserved end residues are part of each CDR3. A D gene is named only where the DNA matches it firmly. Clone sizes are given selectively: once, few, many, or a class where the clone is expanded.

clone_size,j_call,v_call,d_call,cdr3_nt,cdr3_aa
.,TRBJ1-1,TRBV10-2,.,TGCGCCAGCAGTGGTTCGGGTAAGGCCGAAGCTTTCTTT,CASSGSGKAEAFF
once,TRBJ2-7,TRBV4-1,.,TGCGCCAGCAGCCAAGATCTACTCAACTTAGGGGCCCACGAGCAGTACTTC,CASSQDLLNLGAHEQYF
.,TRBJ2-5,TRBV25-1,TRBD2,TGTGCCAGCAGTCCTGAGCGGGAGCAAGAGACCCAGTACTTC,CASSPEREQETQYF
.,TRBJ1-3,TRBV4-2,.,TGTGCCAGCAGCCCCGCTTTTGAGCAACCCTCTGGAAACACCATATATTTT,CASSPAFEQPSGNTIYF
few,TRBJ2-3,TRBV7-9,.,TGTGCCAGCAGCCTACAGGGCACAGATACGCAGTATTTT,CASSLQGTDTQYF
.,TRBJ2-1,TRBV7-2,.,TGTGCCAGCAGCTTAACAGGGTTTTCCTACAATGAGCAGTTCTTC,CASSLTGFSYNEQFF
.,TRBJ2-7,TRBV4-1,TRBD1,TGCGCCAGCAGCCAAGCTAATTTAGGGACAGGGGGCCACGAGCAGTACTTC,CASSQANLGTGGHEQYF
.,TRBJ1-5,TRBV21-1,.,TGTGCCAGCAGCAGTGGACAGGGGGGTCGTGGAAACAATCAGCCCCAGCATTTT,CASSSGQGGRGNNQPQHF
.,TRBJ1-1,TRBV9,.,TGTGCCAGCAGCGTAAACCCCACGAGGGAAGCTGAAGCTTTCTTT,CASSVNPTREAEAFF
.,TRBJ2-3,TRBV4-3,.,TGCGCCAGCAGCCAACAGGGATTGGTGTTCGATACGCAGTATTTT,CASSQQGLVFDTQYF
.,TRBJ2-2,TRBV27,.,TGTGCCAGCAAAGCCCAAAACACCGGGGAGCTGTTTTTT,CASKAQNTGELFF
.,TRBJ2-3,TRBV4-3,TRBD1,TGCGCCAGCAGCCAAGATTTAGGACAGGGGGCAGCTTATTGGGTTCCAACAGATACGCAGTATTTT,CASSQDLGQGAAYWVPTDTQYF
.,TRBJ2-7,TRBV6-5,.,TGTGCCAGCAGTTACTCGCCAGGGTGGGAGCAGTACTTC,CASSYSPGWEQYF
.,TRBJ1-2,TRBV5-8,.,TGTGCCAGCAGCCCAGGGGATGGCTACACCTTC,CASSPGDGYTF
.,TRBJ2-7,TRBV5-8,TRBD2,TGTGCCAGCAGCCTAGGACTAGCGGGAGGGGTCCACGAGCAGTACTTC,CASSLGLAGGVHEQYF
.,TRBJ1-2,TRBV4-3,.,TGCGCCAGCAGCCAAGGGAGCCCCTTTACCTATGGCTACACCTTC,CASSQGSPFTYGYTF
once,TRBJ1-1,TRBV28,.,TGTGCCAGCAGTTTATCCACCAGATTGGTGGCTGAAGCTTTCTTT,CASSLSTRLVAEAFF
.,TRBJ2-7,TRBV7-6,.,TGTGCCAGCAGCCGCGGGACTGGGTCGGCCTACGAGCAGTACTTC,CASSRGTGSAYEQYF
.,TRBJ2-1,TRBV5-1,.,TGCGCCAGCAGCTTTGACCGCGGGAATGAGCAGTTCTTC,CASSFDRGNEQFF
.,TRBJ2-2,TRBV9,.,TGTGCCAGCAGCGTAGGATGGAGGGGAACCGGGGAGCTGTTTTTT,CASSVGWRGTGELFF
.,TRBJ2-1,TRBV9,.,TGTGCCAGCACACAAACCCCATCCGCAGGGTTTAAAATGAATGAGCAGTTCTTC,CASTQTPSAGFKMNEQFF
.,TRBJ2-1,TRBV5-1,TRBD2,TGCGCCAGCAGGCCTAGCGGCCCTTCCTACAATGAGCAGTTCTTC,CASRPSGPSYNEQFF
.,TRBJ2-7,TRBV2,TRBD2,TGTGCCCGGGGGGGCCACGAGCAGTACTTC,CARGGHEQYF
once,TRBJ2-7,TRBV6-5,.,TGTGCCAGCAGGACAGCCTCAGACTACGAGCAGTACTTC,CASRTASDYEQYF
.,TRBJ1-3,TRBV15,TRBD1,TGTGCCACCAGCAGAGATCCGTCGGACAGGGTCCTTCTGGGGTTTGATGGAAACACCATATATTTT,CATSRDPSDRVLLGFDGNTIYF
once,TRBJ2-2,TRBV11-1,TRBD2,TGTGCCAGCAGCTTAGTAACTAGCGCTCACGGGGAGCTGTTTTTT,CASSLVTSAHGELFF
.,TRBJ1-1,TRBV7-6,TRBD1,TGTGCCAGCAGCTACACAGGGGTAGGGAGCACTGAAGCTTTCTTT,CASSYTGVGSTEAFF
.,TRBJ2-1,TRBV30,TRBD2,TGTGCCTTGGCAAAGGGACTAGCGGGAAAAGATGAGCAGTTCTTC,CALAKGLAGKDEQFF
.,TRBJ1-1,TRBV12-5,.,TGTGCTAGTGGTTTGGACAGAGAAGCTTTCTTT,CASGLDREAFF
.,TRBJ2-7,TRBV9,TRBD1,TGTGCCAGCAGCTCTGGGACAGGGGGCGGATACGAGCAGTACTTC,CASSSGTGGGYEQYF
.,TRBJ2-7,TRBV30,TRBD1,TGTGCCTGGATTCCGGACAGGGGCTACGAGCAGTACTTC,CAWIPDRGYEQYF
.,TRBJ1-2,TRBV5-4,TRBD1,TGTGCCAGCAGCTTGCTGGGACAGGGGAGCGATGGCTACACCTTC,CASSLLGQGSDGYTF
.,TRBJ2-2,TRBV9,.,TGTGCCAGCGGCAGTCTCTTGAACACCGGGGAGCTGTTTTTT,CASGSLLNTGELFF